This TCR beta chain derives from a study of cytomegalovirus exposure and HLA in healthy donors. Regarding the study as a whole: The dataset shows that most TCR sequences were rare, while some public TCRs occurred in many donors. There were fewer than 200 TCR beta chains listed as cytomegalovirus-associated.

The germline gives CDR1 SGHTA, CDR2 FQGNSA. Trimming removed 5 bases from V and 2 bases from J, with 14 bases in between. This CDR3 spans 15 amino acids. A word on this clone: As yet, its antigen is unknown.

This table comes from immunoSEQ multiplex PCR, and its TCRdb copy is limited to in-frame clones, with some not included. The sample has 300,000 to 400,000 clones; about nine tenths are singletons. The rearrangement links TRBV7-2 to TRBJ2-3, with D perhaps TRBD2 (5 bases). The source of this sequence is a woman between 18 and 30 years old in good health and CMV-seronegative. The sequenced sample consisted of PBMCs. CDR3 sequence: CASSLQRFSTDTQYF. In DNA form, the CDR3 reads TGTGCCAGCAGCCTCCAGCGGTTCTCCACAGATACGCAGTATTTT.